The present T cell receptor (beta chain) was sequenced within a study of T cell responses to AZD1222 COVID-19 vaccine. Study information: Researchers grouped second doses given at about 4 or about 12 weeks into one pool.

As regards this clone: Its antigen is not known.

Study results and limitations: Donors were largely white British and mainly female; clonal diversity was possibly underestimated. Increased Spike-specific TCR breadth and depth were observed after two AZD1222 doses. Regions 160-218 and 743-854 held dominance among vaccine-associated CD4 TCRs, which spanned spike.

This CDR3 comprises 17 residues. Germline CDR1 SGDLS, CDR2 YYNGEE. J was trimmed by 0 bases and V by 3 bases; bases with no gene match: 9. Profiled with immunoSEQ multiplex PCR; TCRdb holds only in-frame clones, not every one. The sample holds 150,000 to 200,000 clones, approximately 90% seen once. The sequencing here drew on peripheral blood, taken on day 0 of AZD1222 vaccination. The clonotype comes from an adult in good health. This sequence joins TRBV9 and TRBJ2-5; 9 nucleotides line up with TRBD2. The CDR3 sequence: CASSEDRSGGYQETQYF. The CDR3 DNA is TGTGCCAGCAGCGAGGACCGCAGCGGGGGGTACCAAGAGACCCAGTACTTC. Full variable domain (missing parts from reference TRBV9 and TRBJ2-5): DSGVTQTPKHLITATGQRVTLRCSPRSGDLSVYWYQQSLDQGLQFLIQYYNGEERAKGNILERFSAQQFPDLHSELNLSSLELGDSALYFCASSEDRSGGYQETQYFGPGTRLLVL.